This is a list of T cell receptor beta chains from one sample in a study of shared clonotypes between healthy human individuals. Profiling relied on immunoSEQ multiplex PCR, and the TCRdb table lists in-frame clones only, not all of them. The table has roughly 650,000 clones, more than 95% seen once. Sequencing was carried out using naive CD4+ T cells sorted from blood. The receptors were sampled from a woman between 25 and 40 years old in good health. Each CDR3 is given with its conserved first and last residue.

>TRBJ1-4|TRBV7-9
CASSLGPVNEKLFF
>TRBJ1-5|TRBV28
CASSFARGARNQPQHF
>TRBJ1-2|TRBV27
CASSPDSYGYTF
>TRBJ1-5|TRBV28
CASSKGTGKNQPQHF
>TRBJ2-7|TRBV5-1
CASSSLAGVYEQYF
>TRBJ1-4|TRBV5-1
CASSLDHGRARLPRQLFF
>TRBJ1-2|TRBV2
CASTGPPDRDGIWYGYTF
>TRBJ2-5|TRBV14
CASSPGKTQYF
>TRBJ2-3|TRBV5-1
CASSGSEEGTQYF
>TRBJ2-5|TRBV6-1
CASSEQPGGETQYF
>TRBJ2-4|TRBV11-2
CASSFVGGAKNIQYF
>TRBJ2-7|TRBV5-8
CASSLKRYYEQYF
>TRBJ2-7|TRBV19
CASSIAAGGPYEQYF
>TRBJ1-4|TRBV7-9
CASSSPPRPGREEKLFF
>TRBJ2-2|TRBV18
CASSSSRGNTGELFF
>TRBJ1-4|TRBV5-6
CASSLEGVKTAGREKLFF
>TRBJ1-1|TRBV7-6
CASSPRTGMNTEAFF
>TRBJ1-1|TRBV28
CASSFDRAGPAFF
>TRBJ2-7|TRBV2
CASRLDRTYEQYF
>TRBJ2-2|TRBV28
CASSSGRRLYTGELFF
>TRBJ1-5|TRBV5-5
CASSLYYSTHQPQHF
>TRBJ2-1|TRBV14
CASSPIWGGANNEQFF
>TRBJ1-2|TRBV4-1
CASSQVGTGKFFSYGYTF
>TRBJ2-5|TRBV5-1
CASSSSRLSLQETQYF
>TRBJ2-3|TRBV5-1
CASSTGLRSTDTQYF
>TRBJ2-7|TRBV15
CATSRDRRTTDEQYF
>TRBJ2-7|TRBV19
CASSPGTVGEQYF
>TRBJ2-3|TRBV5-1
CASSLGLAGGVDTQYF
>TRBJ1-5|TRBV6-1
CASKITLPENQPQHF
>TRBJ2-3|TRBV5-6
CASSLNQHTQYF
>TRBJ2-7|TRBV18
CASSRIQGGHEQYF
>TRBJ1-1|TRBV18
CASSPQDTEAFF
>TRBJ1-4|TRBV5-4
CASSSKTGTNEKLFF
>TRBJ2-7|TRBV28
CASTPGRVAYEQYF
>TRBJ2-7|TRBV28
CASSSAGQEAIEQYF
>TRBJ2-3|TRBV29-1
CSVDDGASDTQYF
>TRBJ1-2|TRBV28
CASLASGDPIYGYTF
>TRBJ1-3|TRBV6-1
CASSLQGANGNTIYF
>TRBJ1-4|TRBV9
CASSVGGVQSLEKLFF
>TRBJ2-1|TRBV20-1
CSAKLINEQFF
>TRBJ1-2|TRBV7-8
CASTLSRRDYGYTF
>TRBJ1-1|TRBV11-3
CASSFSGGSEAFF
>TRBJ1-5|TRBV18
CASSPGGPPQPQHF
>TRBJ1-5|TRBV6-1
CASTVNWGGNQPQHF
>TRBJ1-1|TRBV7-9
CASSLSTGRSEAFF
>TRBJ1-3|TRBV11-2
CASSLTANSGNTIYF
>TRBJ1-5|TRBV6-6
CASGAGDSNQPQHF
>TRBJ2-7|TRBV30
CAWSVVGVLYEQYF